This TCR beta chain was profiled in a study of beta chain features in type 1 diabetes. Study as a whole: Healthy donors and patients had similar age, gender and cell yields. Points from the study as a whole: Across all four CD4+ subsets, people with type 1 diabetes showed modestly shorter TCRB CDR3s. For type 1 diabetes patients, VDJ junctions showed fewer insertions and more deletions.

Every bit of the isolated RNA underwent reverse transcription, so sequencing read expressed TCRB transcripts. The protocol was immunoSEQ multiplex PCR, while the TCRdb copy is restricted to in-frame clones and leaves out a portion. Of 160,000 or so clones listed, around 9% are singletons. The CDR3 has 14 amino acids. Per germline, CDR1 MNHEY and CDR2 SMNVEV (reference sequence). Trimming shortened V by 7 bases and J by 2 bases, and 14 bases separated the two germline ends. About this clone itself: As yet, its antigen is unknown.

V usage is TRBV27 and J usage is TRBJ1-1; D not resolved. This TCR was recovered from a woman aged 25 to 39 with type 1 diabetes. The sequenced sample was central memory CD4+ T cells from blood. CDR3 in amino acids: CASTTIGTNTEAFF. CDR3 sequence (DNA): TGTGCCAGCACCACTATAGGAACTAACACTGAAGCTTTCTTT.